The present entry profiles one T cell receptor (beta chain) with its context. Antigen unknown. With 6 bases removed from V and 6 bases from J, the gap between germline ends came to 18 bases. Germline CDR1 reads MNHEY; CDR2 reads SVGAGI. The CDR3 runs to 16 residues. Findings and limits, study-wide: Tumor Tregs overlapped most with tumor, then blood, naive CD4+ cells. Whole repertoires were not studied in the larger cohort, only one V-J beta rearrangement. The TCR gene usage of tumor memory CD4+ T cells clustered together with blood and lymph node memory CD4+ cells and with lymph node naive CD4+ cells.

After constant-region reverse-primer amplification, full-length variable regions underwent semi-nested PCR with Nested Universal Primer A. TCRdb recomputed calls from the 5' RACE reads with MiXCR, one row per CDR3 protein. This sample has over 45,000 distinct CDR3 sequences; about 26% occur once, and the top ten carry 2% to 2.5%. Treg sorting used a CD4+CD25+CD127-/low gate. Sequencing used tumor-infiltrating Tregs sorted from the breast tumor. This receptor was identified in a female donor with breast cancer. This chain connects TRBV6-5 to TRBJ1-6; maybe TRBD1 (6 bases). The CDR3 region has the DNA TGTGCCAGCAGAACCCAACAGGGAGGGATTAATTCACCCCTCCACTTT. It specifies CASRTQQGGINSPLHF.